This T cell receptor beta chain was found in a study of blood T cell repertoires in COVID-19. Sequencing used immunoSEQ multiplex PCR; TCRdb keeps in-frame clones, though not all of them. The sample holds 310,000 or so clones, nearly 90% seen once. The V gene's germline CDR1 is MNHEY and CDR2 SVGEGT. This CDR3 spans 15 amino acids. Between the trimmed V and J ends, which lost 6 bases and 0 bases, there was a span of 15 bases. V gene TRBV6-2 or TRBV6-3 combines with J gene TRBJ2-7; tentative D call: TRBD1 (5 bases). The receptor was derived from a woman aged 18-29 years with acute COVID-19. Sequencing input: PBMCs or T cells enriched from blood (not recorded which). Here the CDR3 reads CASSLRTPGSYEQYF. The CDR3 DNA reads as TGTGCCAGCAGCCTCCGGACACCCGGCTCCTACGAGCAGTACTTC.